This TCR beta chain was captured in a study of shared clonotypes between healthy human individuals. The input for sorted-subset replicate PCRs was approximately 210 ng DNA, tens of thousands of T cell genomes. The table came from immunoSEQ multiplex PCR; TCRdb's copy has only in-frame clones and leaves some out. The table shows around 1,900,000 clones, with around 93% occurring only once. Only CD45RO-negative cells positively selected for CCR7 counted as naive CD8 cells, so terminally differentiated effector memory CD45RA+ cells were excluded. The CDR3 contains 15 residues. J lost 5 bases, V lost 0 bases, and 2 bases had no gene match. Germline values: CDR1 MNHNY, CDR2 SVGAGI (reference sequence).

The receptor comes from a man between 18 and 29 years old in good health. Some clones in this sample may be carry-over from other donors' samples. The chain employs TRBV6-6 and TRBJ2-1, with 9 bases fitting TRBD2. The sequencing input was naive CD8+ T cells from PBMCs. In nucleotides, the CDR3 is TGTGCCAGCAGTTACTCGGCTAGCGGGGACAATGAGCAGTTCTTC. Encoded protein: CASSYSASGDNEQFF.